This T cell receptor (beta chain) appears in the sequencing data of a study of T cell repertoires in cytomegalovirus infection. TCRdb recomputed calls from the reads with MiXCR, one row per CDR3 protein. The sample lists about 69,000 distinct CDR3 sequences; around 30% were seen once. This clonotype was picked up many times. Its antigen is not known. With 1 base removed from V and 0 bases from J, the gap between germline ends came to 11 bases. Germline values: CDR1 SGHTA, CDR2 FQGNSA. The CDR3 sequence is 16 residues long. Here the sequenced sample was CD8+ T cells from cultured PBMCs, taken from culture after CMV antigen stimulation. The TCR sequence derives from a human donor in good health (CMV status not recorded). Some clones in this sample may be carry-over from other donors' samples. The chain combines TRBV7-2 with TRBJ2-3; D is undetermined. CDR3 DNA sequence: TGTGCCAGCAGCTTAGGGGCAGGTCCCAGCACAGATACGCAGTATTTT. Translated, it gives CASSLGAGPSTDTQYF.